The rows below give T cell receptor beta chains drawn from one sample of a study of regulatory T cells in long-lasting Graves disease. TCRdb redid the calling of the multiplex PCR reads with MiXCR, one entry per CDR3 protein. The sample consists of 500,000 to 700,000 distinct CDR3 sequences, roughly 16% of them appearing once. This sample was shared with a second study, whose subject was T cells in Graves' hyperthyroidism and ophthalmopathy.

Sequencing was performed on peripheral blood mononuclear cells (PBMCs), taken at new diagnosis, from a patient treated with antithyroid drugs. These receptors were collected from a woman in her 30s with Graves disease. The CDR3 runs from the conserved cysteine through the conserved F or W. Fields, in order: J gene, V gene, D gene, clone size, CDR3 protein, CDR3 DNA. D genes are given only for firm matches. Clone size is not always given. Where it is, it says once, few, many or a class for expanded clones.

TRBJ1-3 | TRBV12-3/TRBV12-4 | . | few | CASSFTSGGNTIYF | TGTGCCAGCAGTTTCACTTCTGGGGGAAACACCATATATTTT
TRBJ2-1 | TRBV4-2 | TRBD1 | . | CASGQAYRQGRIDNEQFF | TGTGCCAGCGGCCAAGCCTACCGACAGGGTCGAATTGATAATGAGCAGTTCTTC
TRBJ1-1 | TRBV28 | . | few | CASLACPQRSNTEAFF | TGTGCCAGCCTAGCATGCCCCCAAAGGTCGAACACTGAAGCTTTCTTT
TRBJ1-1 | TRBV5-1 | . | many | CASSGDTTGNTEAFF | TGCGCCAGCAGCGGCGACACAACAGGGAACACTGAAGCTTTCTTT
TRBJ1-4 | TRBV6-1 | . | many | CASSKTDGQGLFF | TGTGCCAGCAGTAAAACCGACGGCCAGGGACTGTTTTTT
TRBJ2-7 | TRBV10-2 | . | . | CASRDPNGLSYEQYF | TGCGCCAGCAGGGATCCGAACGGGCTTTCTTACGAGCAGTACTTC
TRBJ2-7 | TRBV7-2 | TRBD2 | . | CASSLLAGGLDEQYF | TGTGCCAGCAGCTTACTAGCGGGGGGGCTCGACGAGCAGTACTTC
TRBJ2-2 | TRBV5-1 | TRBD1 | few | CASSTNRGQGGELFF | TGCGCCAGCAGCACGAACAGGGGGCAGGGCGGGGAGCTGTTTTTT
TRBJ2-1 | TRBV18 | TRBD2 | . | CASSPLSTSDRGGRQFF | TGTGCCAGCTCACCCCTATCGACTAGCGACCGAGGAGGAAGGCAGTTCTTC
TRBJ2-3 | TRBV28 | . | . | CASTLRRGPGDTQYF | TGTGCCAGCACTTTGAGGCGGGGGCCGGGGGATACGCAGTATTTT
TRBJ1-4 | TRBV9 | . | . | CASSGPHNEKLFF | TGTGCCAGCAGCGGACCGCATAATGAAAAACTGTTTTTT
TRBJ2-5 | TRBV30 | TRBD1 | . | CAWSRGGTGGEETQYF | TGTGCCTGGAGCAGAGGTGGGACAGGGGGTGAAGAGACCCAGTACTTC
TRBJ1-2 | TRBV28 | TRBD1 | . | CASSPGQVPYGYTF | TGTGCCAGCAGTCCCGGACAGGTCCCTTATGGCTACACCTTC
TRBJ2-3 | TRBV2 | . | many | CASSEDGQLSTDTQYF | TGTGCCAGCAGTGAAGACGGGCAGCTTAGCACAGATACGCAGTATTTT
TRBJ1-6 | TRBV3-1 | . | few | CASSQDQTGNSPLHF | TGTGCCAGCAGCCAAGATCAGACCGGAAATTCACCCCTCCACTTT
TRBJ2-7 | TRBV14 | . | . | CASSQAPAREQYF | TGTGCCAGCAGCCAAGCCCCGGCGAGGGAGCAGTACTTC
TRBJ1-1 | TRBV4-1 | TRBD1 | few | CASSPSLGQGGPEAFF | TGCGCCAGCAGCCCAAGCTTGGGACAGGGCGGGCCTGAAGCTTTCTTT
TRBJ2-3 | TRBV18 | . | . | CASSPKITDTQYF | TGTGCCAGCTCACCAAAGATCACAGATACGCAGTATTTT
TRBJ2-4 | TRBV30 | . | . | CAWSVGGLQAKNIQYF | TGTGCCTGGAGTGTTGGGGGACTCCAAGCCAAAAACATTCAGTACTTC
TRBJ1-1 | TRBV20-1 | TRBD1 | . | CSASGQGWDTEAFF | TGCAGTGCTAGTGGACAGGGGTGGGACACTGAAGCTTTCTTT
TRBJ2-3 | TRBV6-4 | . | . | CASSPPGPDTQYF | TGTGCCAGCAGCCCCCCCGGCCCGGATACGCAGTATTTT
TRBJ2-7 | TRBV7-6 | . | many | CASSLAQNTFYEQYF | TGTGCCAGCAGCTTAGCGCAAAACACTTTCTACGAGCAGTACTTC
TRBJ2-3 | TRBV28 | . | many | CASSSLAELLTDTQYF | TGTGCCAGCAGTTCCTTAGCGGAACTCCTCACAGATACGCAGTATTTT